One and the same sample provided the 18 T cell receptor beta chains below, sequenced in a study of shared clonotypes between healthy human individuals. The assay was immunoSEQ multiplex PCR, and TCRdb's table has in-frame clones only and misses some. The sample yields about 690,000 clones, about 90% seen once. Sequenced sample: memory CD8+ T cells from PBMCs. The sample's subset: CD45RO+ cells pooled with CCR7-negative TemRA cells. These TCRs come from a man between 18 and 29 years old in good health. Some clones in this sample may be carry-over from other donors' samples.

The V gene is TRBV10-3, the J gene TRBJ2-7, with 7 bases fitting TRBD2. The germline CDR1 and CDR2 sequences are ENHRY and SYGVKD. The CDR3 runs 14 residues. Unmatched junction bases numbered 9, after V lost 10 bases and J lost 0 bases. CDR3 region: CATGSGTTSYEQYF. In DNA, the CDR3 is TGTGCCACCGGAAGCGGGACTACCTCCTACGAGCAGTACTTC.

This chain uses TRBV27 with TRBJ2-3; 8 positions match TRBD2. This CDR3 contains 17 residues. The junction had 11 bases not matched to a gene; V was cut back by 2 bases and J by 4 bases. Germline loops: CDR1 MNHEY, CDR2 SMNVEV (reference sequence). CDR3 sequence reads: CASSLMGAGGVADTQYF. The CDR3 bases are TGTGCCAGCAGTTTAATGGGTGCGGGAGGAGTCGCAGATACGCAGTATTTT.

This chain uses TRBV5-6 with TRBJ1-1; D not certain. The CDR3 sequence is 14 residues long. CDR1 and CDR2 from the germline V gene are SGHDT and YYEEEE. The ends were cut back, 4 bases at V and 2 bases at J, with 12 bases in the middle. The CDR3 DNA reads TGTGCCAGCAGCCTGGATATTGACAACACTGAAGCTTTCTTT. It translates to CASSLDIDNTEAFF.

This clone has just a few counts. V is TRBV13 and J is TRBJ1-2; TRBD1 aligns across 7 bases. Trimming cost V 1 base and J 4 bases; bases outside gene matches: 6. The CDR3 totals 15 residues. Germline CDR1 reads PRHDT; CDR2 reads FYEKMQ (reference sequence). In DNA form, the CDR3 reads TGTGCCAGCAGCTTAGAGGTGGACAGGAGCTATGGCTACACCTTC. Translation gives CASSLEVDRSYGYTF. The full variable domain, rest sourced from reference TRBV13 and TRBJ1-2, is AAGVIQSPRHLIKEKRETATLKCYPIPRHDTVYWYQQGPGQDPQFLISFYEKMQSDKGSIPDRFSAQQFSDYHSELNMSSLELGDSALYFCASSLEVDRSYGYTFGSGTRLTVV.

The genes are TRBV5-6 and TRBJ1-1; D not certain. V lost 4 bases to trimming and J lost 5 bases, with 12 bases between them. The CDR3 covers 13 residues. Germline V lookup: CDR1 SGHDT, CDR2 YYEEEE. The CDR3 nucleotides are TGTGCCAGCAGCCCGTCGAGCGGGACTGAAGCTTTCTTT. It yields the protein CASSPSSGTEAFF.

The V call is TRBV19, the J call TRBJ2-2, with 7 bases matching TRBD1. The germline V gene encodes CDR1 LNHDA and CDR2 SQIVND (reference sequence). The CDR3 extends over 15 amino acids. V was pared by 3 bases and J by 4 bases, with 5 bases of the junction left unmatched. This CDR3 is CASSMGTASTGELFF. The CDR3 DNA is TGTGCCAGTAGTATGGGGACAGCTTCCACCGGGGAGCTGTTTTTT.

There are many counts of this clone. This chain links TRBV7-9 with TRBJ2-1; D is possibly TRBD2 (5 bases). V dropped 2 bases and J dropped 2 bases, with 10 bases sitting between them. CDR1 is SEHNR, CDR2 FQNEAQ, per germline (reference sequence). The CDR3 spans 15 residues. CDR3 protein: CASSLIDGAYNEQFF. The CDR3 DNA reads TGTGCCAGCAGCTTAATAGACGGGGCCTACAATGAGCAGTTCTTC.

The V call is TRBV13, the J call TRBJ2-3, with D perhaps TRBD1 or TRBD2 (5 bases each). Germline V gene data show CDR1 as PRHDT and CDR2 as FYEKMQ (reference sequence). The CDR3 has 15 amino acids. The V end lost 5 bases, the J end lost 4 bases, and 16 bases lay between the germline ends. The CDR3 nucleotides read TGTGCCAGCAGCCCAGGGAGATGGGGGTCAGATACGCAGTATTTT. Its protein is CASSPGRWGSDTQYF. The whole variable domain, filled in from reference TRBV13 and TRBJ2-3, reads AAGVIQSPRHLIKEKRETATLKCYPIPRHDTVYWYQQGPGQDPQFLISFYEKMQSDKGSIPDRFSAQQFSDYHSELNMSSLELGDSALYFCASSPGRWGSDTQYFGPGTRLTVL.

This clone was detected only once. V and J are TRBV4-2 and TRBJ2-7; 10 bases match TRBD2. The germline V gene encodes CDR1 LGHNA and CDR2 YNFKEQ. The CDR3 has 17 amino acids. With V trimmed by 2 bases and J by 0 bases, 7 bases remained unmatched. In nucleotides, the CDR3 is TGTGCCAGCAGCCAACATTGGAGGACTAGCGGCTCCTACGAGCAGTACTTC. Residues: CASSQHWRTSGSYEQYF.

The genes are TRBV7-2 and TRBJ2-7, with 12 bases aligning to TRBD2. J gave up 3 bases and V 3 bases, and 6 bases lay outside the gene matches. Germline CDR1 is SGHTA and CDR2 is FQGNSA. The CDR3 is made up of 16 amino acids. CDR3 region: CASSFYLAGGIYEQYF. The CDR3 nucleotides read TGTGCCAGCAGCTTCTATCTAGCGGGAGGGATCTACGAGCAGTACTTC.

The rearrangement joins TRBV7-3 to TRBJ2-5; 11 bases line up with TRBD1. This CDR3 region has 15 residues. Trimming took 6 bases from V and 5 from J; bases not matched to a gene: 8. Germline values: CDR1 SGHTA, CDR2 FQGTGA. CDR3 region: CASSPGTGGWETQYF. For the CDR3, the DNA is TGTGCCAGCAGTCCCGGGACAGGGGGGTGGGAGACCCAGTACTTC.

The chain couples TRBV4-2 to TRBJ2-3; D not resolved. CDR3 length: 15 residues. The V end was cut by 1 base, the J end by 0 bases, with 8 bases between. Per germline, CDR1 LGHNA and CDR2 YNFKEQ. Here the CDR3 DNA reads TGTGCCAGCAGCCAAGTCGGTGGCAGCACAGATACGCAGTATTTT. This translates into CASSQVGGSTDTQYF.

Turning to this clone: Other nucleotide sequences from this sample produce the same CDR3. The V gene is TRBV4-1, the J gene TRBJ2-7; TRBD1 is a possible D gene (5 bases). Germline-derived CDR1 and CDR2 are MGHRA and YSYEKL. Deletions cut 1 base from V and 2 bases from J, with 9 bases between. The CDR3 covers 14 residues. The CDR3: CASSQGPGTYEQYF. Written as DNA, the CDR3 is TGCGCCAGCAGCCAAGGTCCAGGGACCTACGAGCAGTACTTC.

The V call is TRBV2, the J call TRBJ1-1; 8 nucleotides agree with TRBD1. The CDR3 contains 15 residues. Germline CDR1 SNHLY, CDR2 FYNNEI. Losses at the gene ends were 3 bases for V and 4 bases for J; bases not matched to a gene: 7. The chain's CDR3 is CASSDGQGAPTEAFF. Written as DNA, the CDR3 is TGTGCCAGCAGTGATGGGCAGGGGGCGCCCACTGAAGCTTTCTTT.

This clone was found once. The chain joins TRBV4-1 to TRBJ1-2; 9 nucleotides match TRBD1. V shed 1 base, J shed 2 bases, and the junction held 8 bases outside the gene matches. Germline CDR1 is MGHRA and CDR2 is YSYEKL. The CDR3 loop spans 17 amino acids. The CDR3 protein is CASSQGTGVSGNYGYTF. CDR3 nucleotide sequence: TGCGCCAGCAGCCAAGGGACAGGGGTCTCCGGGAACTATGGCTACACCTTC.

This chain uses TRBV27 with TRBJ1-1, with D maybe TRBD1 (6 bases). This CDR3 contains 15 residues. With 7 bases removed from V and 5 bases from J, the gap between germline ends came to 20 bases. Germline values: CDR1 MNHEY, CDR2 SMNVEV (reference sequence). CDR3 nucleotide sequence: TGTGCCAGCACCCCATACGGGGGGAGGGGGACTGAAGCTTTCTTT. This encodes CASTPYGGRGTEAFF.

A word on this clone: At one end, the junction sequence differs from germline, possibly due to a read error. The chain joins TRBV29-1 to TRBJ1-2; no firm D call. Germline CDR1 reads SQVTM; CDR2 reads ANQGSEA. This CDR3 spans 12 amino acids. CDR3 DNA: TGCAGCGTTGTGGAACCCAACTATGGCTGCACCTTC. Translated, it gives CSVVEPNYGCTF.

The chain uses TRBV28 and TRBJ2-3; no firm D call. Germline loops: CDR1 MDHEN, CDR2 SYDVKM. This CDR3 spans 14 amino acids. With 3 bases removed from V and 2 bases from J, the gap between germline ends came to 9 bases. The chain's CDR3 is CASSLEQHTDTQYF. For the CDR3, the DNA is TGTGCCAGCAGTTTGGAACAGCACACAGATACGCAGTATTTT.